Detailed here is one T cell receptor beta chain. Its antigen remains unknown. This sample is drawn from a study of T cell repertoires and Cas9 in healthy adults. Overall study context: Characterization of SpCas9-reactive CD4 and CD8 T cells covered multi-effector potency, cytotoxicity and lineage.

J was trimmed by 1 base and V by 7 bases; bases with no gene match: 13. Germline CDR1 reads MDHEN; CDR2 reads SYDVKM. There are 18 residues in the CDR3. Sequencing was performed with immunoSEQ multiplex PCR; in TCRdb, only in-frame clones are kept and a portion is missing. Of approximately 16,000 clones in the sample, 89% were seen once. Study-level points and caveats: SpCas9-reactive effector T cells were reportedly restrained in vitro by SpCas9-reactive regulatory T cells.

The rearrangement joins TRBV28 to TRBJ1-5; 10 nucleotides line up with TRBD1. Specimen: Tregs (CD4+, CD25+, CD127-, CD137-, CD154-) from PBMCs; culture status not recorded. This clonotype originated in a human donor in good health. The CDR3: CASTSDRGRFWSNQPQHF. The CDR3 DNA is TGTGCCAGCACGTCCGACAGGGGGCGATTCTGGAGCAATCAGCCCCAGCATTTT.